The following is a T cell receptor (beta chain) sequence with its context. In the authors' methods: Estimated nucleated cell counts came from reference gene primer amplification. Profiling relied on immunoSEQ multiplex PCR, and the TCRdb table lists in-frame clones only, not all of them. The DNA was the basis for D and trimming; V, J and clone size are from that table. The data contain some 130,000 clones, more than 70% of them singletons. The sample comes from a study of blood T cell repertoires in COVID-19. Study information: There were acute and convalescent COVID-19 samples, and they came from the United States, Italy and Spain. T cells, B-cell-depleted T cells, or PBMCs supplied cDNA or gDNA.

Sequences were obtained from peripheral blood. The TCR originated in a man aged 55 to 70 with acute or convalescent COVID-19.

The CDR3 nucleotides read TGTGCCAGCAGGTACAGGGGGATGGGCGATGAGCAGTTCTTC. Encoded protein: CASRYRGMGDEQFF. The V gene is TRBV6-5, the J gene TRBJ2-1, with 8 nucleotides matching TRBD1. Losses at the gene ends were 6 bases for V and 8 bases for J; bases not matched to a gene: 9. This CDR3 is built from 14 residues. Germline CDR1 and CDR2: MNHEY and SVGAGI.